Included here is one T cell receptor (beta chain) sequence, with context. Germline CDR1 reads SGHVS; CDR2 reads FNYEAQ. V lost 7 bases and J lost 7, with 13 bases in between. The CDR3 sequence is 12 residues long. This specimen comes from a study of blood T cell repertoires in COVID-19. Study background: COVID-19 samples from acute and convalescent phases originated in the United States, Italy and Spain. The analysed material was cDNA or gDNA that came from T cells, B-cell-depleted T cells, or PBMCs.

Assay: immunoSEQ multiplex PCR; the TCRdb copy retains only in-frame clones and omits some. The sample shows some 150,000 clones, more than 75% of them seen only once. Sequencing was performed on peripheral blood. The rearrangement links TRBV7-6 to TRBJ2-5; possible D gene TRBD2, 6 bases. The TCR comes from a man between 50 and 59 years old with active COVID-19. The CDR3 DNA follows: TGTGCCAGCACCACGGCCGGGGGGACCCAGTACTTC. Amino acid sequence: CASTTAGGTQYF. Variable domain in full (rest from reference TRBV7-6 and TRBJ2-5): GAGVSQSPRYKVTKRGQDVALRCDPISGHVSLYWYRQALGQGPEFLTYFNYEAQQDKSGLPNDRFSAERPEGSISTLTIQRTEQRDSAMYRCASTTAGGTQYFGPGTRLLVL.